The 20 T cell receptor beta chains in this list originate from one sample, sequenced in a study of blood T cells in healthy people across ages. Then a second PCR, running roughly 7 to 11 cycles, was carried out with a sample-barcoded 5' primer and a J-beta primer mix. In TCRdb, the 5' RACE reads were re-called with MiXCR into one record per CDR3 protein. The table lists fewer than 1,000,000 distinct CDR3 sequences, 40% to 50% of them singletons. The sample was blood. These receptors were taken from a man in his sixties in good health.

The CDR3 bases are TGTGCCAGCAGCTTCGGGGGGACAGGGCTCTCACCCCTCCACTTT. This sequence encodes CASSFGGTGLSPLHF. The chain is built from TRBV5-4 and TRBJ1-6; 9 nucleotides match TRBD1. Looked up from germline, CDR1 is SGHNT and CDR2 is YYREEE (reference sequence). This CDR3 spans 15 amino acids. V lost 2 bases, J lost 10 bases, and 7 bases stayed unmatched.

In this sample, this clonotype turned up many times. The chain couples TRBV7-2 to TRBJ2-1; 12 nucleotides align to TRBD1. The CDR3 is 15 amino acids. Germline lookup yields CDR1 SGHTA and CDR2 FQGNSA. The V segment lost 7 bases and the J segment 8 bases; nucleotides outside the gene matches: 9. The CDR3 sequence: CASTPGTGGLDEQFF. In nucleotides, the CDR3 is TGTGCCAGCACCCCCGGGACAGGGGGCCTTGATGAGCAGTTCTTC. The complete variable domain, with remaining parts taken from reference TRBV7-2 and TRBJ2-1, reads GAGVSQSPSNKVTEKGKDVELRCDPISGHTALYWYRQSLGQGLEFLIYFQGNSAPDKSGLPSDRFSAERTGGSVSTLTIQRTQQEDSAVYLCASTPGTGGLDEQFFGPGTRLTVL.

The chain uses TRBV11-1 and TRBJ2-1; TRBD2 aligns across 10 bases. This CDR3 is built from 15 residues. V lost 6 bases to trimming and J lost 9 bases; unmatched junction nucleotides: 11. Germline V gene lookup returns CDR1 SGHAT and CDR2 FQDESV (reference sequence). The CDR3 sequence: CASRLQAGGPLEQFF. The CDR3 DNA follows: TGTGCCAGCAGACTACAAGCGGGGGGGCCCCTTGAGCAGTTCTTC.

This clonotype was counted a few times. This chain uses TRBV14 with TRBJ2-7, with 7 positions matching TRBD1. Germline V gene data show CDR1 as SGHDN and CDR2 as FVKESK. J was trimmed by 6 bases and V by 4 bases; bases with no gene match: 12. This CDR3 comprises 15 residues. The CDR3 DNA follows: TGTGCCAGCAGCCTTATGACAGAAGCAGGGGGCGAGCAGTACTTC. Residues: CASSLMTEAGGEQYF.

The genes are TRBV6-5 and TRBJ2-3, with D perhaps matching TRBD1 (5 bases). This CDR3 has 14 amino acids. V lost 2 bases, J lost 6 bases, and 12 bases lay in between. The V gene's germline CDR1 is MNHEY and CDR2 SVGAGI. CDR3 loop: CASSYVDSSDTQYF. The CDR3 DNA sequence: TGTGCCAGCAGTTACGTCGACAGTTCCGATACGCAGTATTTT.

The rearrangement uses TRBV7-9 and TRBJ2-7; D possibly matches TRBD1 or TRBD2 (6 bases each). From germline, CDR1 is SEHNR and CDR2 FQNEAQ (reference sequence). The V end was cut by 5 bases, the J end by 7 bases, with 15 bases between. The CDR3 covers 13 residues. CDR3 in DNA: TGTGCCAGCAGCCAAAAGGGGGGCGGGGAGCAGTACTTC. Protein product: CASSQKGGGEQYF.

This chain uses TRBV15 with TRBJ2-3; 11 bases align to TRBD2. Trimming at V came to 1 base and at J to 0 bases, leaving 3 bases not matched to a gene. There are 17 residues in the CDR3. The germline V gene encodes CDR1 LNHNV and CDR2 YYDKDF (reference sequence). The CDR3 is CATSRGRTSGSTDTQYF. CDR3 nucleotide sequence: TGTGCCACCAGCAGAGGCCGGACTAGCGGGAGCACAGATACGCAGTATTTT.

The rearrangement joins TRBV20-1 to TRBJ2-4; 9 bases map to TRBD2. CDR3 length equals 13 residues. V was clipped by 3 bases and J by 7 bases; unmatched bases: 4. Germline CDR1 and CDR2: DFQATT and SNEGSKA (reference sequence). The CDR3 sequence is CSARIAGGNIQYF. The CDR3 nucleotides are TGCAGTGCTAGGATTGCGGGGGGGAACATTCAGTACTTC.

This clonotype has more than one count but fewer than ten. This chain connects TRBV11-2 to TRBJ2-7; D may be TRBD2 (5 bases). This CDR3 has 13 residues. Between the trimmed V and J ends, which lost 1 base and 4 bases, there was a span of 8 bases. Germline assignment: CDR1 SGHAT and CDR2 FQNNGV. The CDR3 DNA reads TGTGCCAGCAGCTTAGTGGGAGAGTACGAGCAGTACTTC. It yields the protein CASSLVGEYEQYF.

Points on this clonotype: Sequence at one end of the junction differs from germline and may be a read error. J is TRBJ1-1 and V is TRBV5-5; D is undetermined. CDR1 is SGHKS and CDR2 is YYEKEE in the germline V gene (reference sequence). The CDR3 length is 13 residues. CDR3 nucleotide sequence: TGTGCCAGCAGCCCGCCGGGGATCCCTGAGGCTTTCTTT. This translates into CASSPPGIPEAFF.

For the CDR3, the DNA is TGTGCCACCAGCTGGCGGGGCCAAGAGACCCAGTACTTC. Its protein product is CATSWRGQETQYF. The gene calls are TRBV15 and TRBJ2-5; tentatively, D is TRBD2 (6 bases). CDR1 and CDR2 from the germline V gene are LNHNV and YYDKDF (reference sequence). CDR3 length: 13 amino acids. V lost 5 bases and J 1 base, leaving 8 bases between the germline ends.

This chain joins TRBV5-1 and TRBJ2-5, with 7 positions matching TRBD1. Germline V gene data show CDR1 as SGHRS and CDR2 as YFSETQ. This CDR3 has 16 amino acids. The ends lost 1 base at V and 11 bases at J; junction bases unmatched: 17. The CDR3 sequence: CASSLRVAGGMNEQYF. The CDR3 nucleotides are TGCGCCAGCAGCTTGCGGGTAGCAGGGGGAATGAATGAGCAGTACTTC.

The chain recombines TRBV7-9 with TRBJ2-7, with TRBD1 as a possible D gene (5 bases). CDR3 length: 16 amino acids. Looked up from germline, CDR1 is SEHNR and CDR2 is FQNEAQ (reference sequence). V was pared by 5 bases and J by 4 bases, with 21 bases between. DNA for the CDR3: TGTGCCAGCAGCCCCTCGTACCCCGCAGGGCTTTACGAGCAGTACTTC. It codes for CASSPSYPAGLYEQYF.

This clonotype appeared once. This chain's CDR3 is CASSFGAPSGTKNSPLHF. As DNA, the CDR3 is TGTGCCAGCAGCTTCGGTGCACCGTCCGGGACGAAGAATTCACCCCTCCACTTT. The V call is TRBV7-9, the J call TRBJ1-6; D possibly corresponds to TRBD1 (5 bases). The V and J ends lost 3 bases and 7 bases respectively, with 22 bases between them. Germline assignment: CDR1 SEHNR and CDR2 FQNEAQ (reference sequence). CDR3 length equals 18 residues.

V is TRBV6-2 or TRBV6-3 and J is TRBJ2-7; TRBD1 is a possible D gene (5 bases). Germline CDR1 and CDR2: MNHEY and SVGEGT. The CDR3 covers 15 residues. V lost 5 bases and J lost 3, with 17 bases in between. In DNA, the CDR3 is TGTGCCAGCAGTCTACGACAGTTCTCTTTCTACGAGCAGTACTTC. Its translation: CASSLRQFSFYEQYF.

This sequence joins TRBV7-3 and TRBJ2-1; the D gene could be TRBD1 or TRBD2 (5 bases each). V dropped 2 bases and J dropped 13 bases, with 18 bases sitting between them. This CDR3 has 14 amino acids. The germline V gene encodes CDR1 SGHTA and CDR2 FQGTGA. The CDR3 bases are TGTGCCAGCAGCTTAGGGGCTAGCAAGGAGACCCAGTTCTTC. It translates to CASSLGASKETQFF.

The V call is TRBV6-6, the J call TRBJ1-4; D possibly corresponds to TRBD1 (6 bases). V lost 5 bases and J 5 bases, leaving 12 bases between the germline ends. The V gene's germline CDR1 is MNHNY and CDR2 SVGAGI (reference sequence). The CDR3 totals 14 residues. The CDR3 protein is CASSLGTPNEKLFF. The CDR3 coding sequence is TGTGCCAGCAGTCTCGGGACACCGAATGAAAAACTGTTTTTT.

This rearrangement joins TRBV4-1 to TRBJ2-7, with 9 bases matching TRBD2. This CDR3 comprises 15 residues. V shed 3 bases and J 4 bases; nucleotides not matched to a gene: 7. The germline V gene encodes CDR1 MGHRA and CDR2 YSYEKL. CDR3 nucleotides: TGCGCCAGCAGCCAGACCCCAGCGGGGGGTTACGAGCAGTACTTC. It is translated as CASSQTPAGGYEQYF.

The chain joins TRBV4-3 to TRBJ2-1; 13 positions agree with TRBD2. V shed 0 bases and J 8 bases; nucleotides not matched to a gene: 10. The V gene's germline CDR1 is LGHNA and CDR2 YSLEER. CDR3 length equals 18 residues. The CDR3 region has the DNA TGCGCCAGCAGCCAAGATCCGACTAGCGGGGGGTTCGGTCATGAGCAGTTCTTC. Translated, it gives CASSQDPTSGGFGHEQFF.

On this clonotype: At one boundary the junction diverges from the germline segment, which might be a read error. The CDR3 is CAGSFGGGSSTDTQYF. In nucleotides, the CDR3 is TGTGCCGGCAGCTTCGGCGGGGGATCTAGCACAGATACGCAGTATTTT. The genes are TRBV7-2 and TRBJ2-3, with 7 nucleotides matching TRBD2. Germline assignment: CDR1 SGHTA and CDR2 FQGNSA. The CDR3 runs to 16 residues.